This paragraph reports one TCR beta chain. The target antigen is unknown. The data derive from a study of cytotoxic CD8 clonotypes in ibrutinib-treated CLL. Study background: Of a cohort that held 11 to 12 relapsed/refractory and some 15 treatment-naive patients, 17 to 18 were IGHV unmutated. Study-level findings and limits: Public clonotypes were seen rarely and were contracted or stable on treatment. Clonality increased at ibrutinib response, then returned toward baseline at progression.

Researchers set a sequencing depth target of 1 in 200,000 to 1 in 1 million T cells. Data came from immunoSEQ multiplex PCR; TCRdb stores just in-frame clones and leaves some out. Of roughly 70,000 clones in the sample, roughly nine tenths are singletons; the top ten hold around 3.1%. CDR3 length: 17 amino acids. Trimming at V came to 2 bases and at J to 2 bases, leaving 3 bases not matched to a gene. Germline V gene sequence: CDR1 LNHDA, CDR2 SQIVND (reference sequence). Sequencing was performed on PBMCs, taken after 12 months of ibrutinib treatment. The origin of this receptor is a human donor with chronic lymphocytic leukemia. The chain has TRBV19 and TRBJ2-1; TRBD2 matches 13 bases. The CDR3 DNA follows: TGTGCCAGTAGTATAATCGGGACTAGCGGGGCCTACAATGAGCAGTTCTTC. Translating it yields CASSIIGTSGAYNEQFF.